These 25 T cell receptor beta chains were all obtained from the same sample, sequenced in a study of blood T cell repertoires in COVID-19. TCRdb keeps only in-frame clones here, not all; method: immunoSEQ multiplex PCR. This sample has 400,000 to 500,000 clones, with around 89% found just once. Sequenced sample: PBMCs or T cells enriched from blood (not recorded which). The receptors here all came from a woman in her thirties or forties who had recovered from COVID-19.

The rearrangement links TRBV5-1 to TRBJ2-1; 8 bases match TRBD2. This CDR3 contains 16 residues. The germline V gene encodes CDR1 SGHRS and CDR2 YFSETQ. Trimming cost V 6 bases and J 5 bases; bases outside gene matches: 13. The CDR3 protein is CASTPGTRESHNEQFF. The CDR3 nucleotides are TGCGCCAGCACCCCCGGGACTAGAGAATCTCACAATGAGCAGTTCTTC. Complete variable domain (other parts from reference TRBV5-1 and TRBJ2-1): KAGVTQTPRYLIKTRGQQVTLSCSPISGHRSVSWYQQTPGQGLQFLFEYFSETQRNKGNFPGRFSGRQFSNSRSEMNVSTLELGDSALYLCASTPGTRESHNEQFFGPGTRLTVL.

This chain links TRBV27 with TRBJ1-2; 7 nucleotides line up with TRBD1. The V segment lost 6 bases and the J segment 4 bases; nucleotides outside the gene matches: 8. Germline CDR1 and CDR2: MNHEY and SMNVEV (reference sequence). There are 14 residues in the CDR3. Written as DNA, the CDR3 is TGTGCCAGCAGACGGACAGGAGCTAGCTATGGCTACACCTTC. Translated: CASRRTGASYGYTF.

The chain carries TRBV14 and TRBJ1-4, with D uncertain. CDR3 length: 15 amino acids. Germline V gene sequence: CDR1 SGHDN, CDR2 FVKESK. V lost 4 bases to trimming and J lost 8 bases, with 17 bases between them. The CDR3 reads CASSPYRAEGEKLFF. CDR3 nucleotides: TGTGCCAGCAGCCCCTACCGGGCGGAGGGCGAAAAACTGTTTTTT.

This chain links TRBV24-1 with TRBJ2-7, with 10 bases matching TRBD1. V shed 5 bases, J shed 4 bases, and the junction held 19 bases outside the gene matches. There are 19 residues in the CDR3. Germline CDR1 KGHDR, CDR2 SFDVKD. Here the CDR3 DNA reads TGTGCCACCAGTGGGAAGGGGGACAGGGGAGCACGGTCCCTTTACGAGCAGTACTTC. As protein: CATSGKGDRGARSLYEQYF.

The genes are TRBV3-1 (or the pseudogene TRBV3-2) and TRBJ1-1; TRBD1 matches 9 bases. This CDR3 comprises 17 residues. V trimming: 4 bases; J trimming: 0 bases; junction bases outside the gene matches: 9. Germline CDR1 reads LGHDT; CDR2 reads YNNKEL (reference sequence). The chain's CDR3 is CASSLGQGRLLNTEAFF. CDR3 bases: TGTGCCAGCAGCCTGGGACAGGGCCGATTGTTGAACACTGAAGCTTTCTTT.

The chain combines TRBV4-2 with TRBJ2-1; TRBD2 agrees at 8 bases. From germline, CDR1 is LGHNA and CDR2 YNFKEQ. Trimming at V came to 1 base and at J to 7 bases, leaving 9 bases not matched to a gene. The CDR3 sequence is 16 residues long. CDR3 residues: CASSQGSGGPINEQFF. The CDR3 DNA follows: TGTGCCAGCAGCCAAGGGTCGGGAGGGCCTATTAATGAGCAGTTCTTC.

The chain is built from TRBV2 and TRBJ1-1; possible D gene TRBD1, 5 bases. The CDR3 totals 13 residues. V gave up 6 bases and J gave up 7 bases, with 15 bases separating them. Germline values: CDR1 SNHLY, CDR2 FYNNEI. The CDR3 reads CASSLTAWVEAFF. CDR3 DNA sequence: TGTGCCAGCAGCCTGACAGCCTGGGTTGAAGCTTTCTTT.

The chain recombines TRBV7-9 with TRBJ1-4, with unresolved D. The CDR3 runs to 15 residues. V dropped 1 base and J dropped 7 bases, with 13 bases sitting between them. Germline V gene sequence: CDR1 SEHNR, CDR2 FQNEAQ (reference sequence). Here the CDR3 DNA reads TGTGCCAGCAGCTTAGTTTTAGCGGATTTTGAAAAACTGTTTTTT. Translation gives CASSLVLADFEKLFF.

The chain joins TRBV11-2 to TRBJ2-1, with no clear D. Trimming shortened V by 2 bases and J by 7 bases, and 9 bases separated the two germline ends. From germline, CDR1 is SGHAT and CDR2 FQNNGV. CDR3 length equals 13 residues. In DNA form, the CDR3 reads TGTGCCAGCAGCTTAAACAGACAAAATGAGCAGTTCTTC. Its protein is CASSLNRQNEQFF.

The CDR3 spells CASSNLPGSGNTIYF. The DNA for the CDR3 is TGTGCCAGCAGCAACCTCCCCGGCTCTGGAAACACCATATATTTT. This rearrangement joins TRBV7-9 to TRBJ1-3, with D hard to call. V dropped 5 bases and J dropped 0 bases, with 11 bases sitting between them. Germline values: CDR1 SEHNR, CDR2 FQNEAQ (reference sequence). The CDR3 length is 15 residues.

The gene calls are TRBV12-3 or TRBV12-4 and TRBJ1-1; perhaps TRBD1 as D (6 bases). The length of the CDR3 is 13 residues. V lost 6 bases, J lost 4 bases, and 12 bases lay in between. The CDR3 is CASRQQGITEAFF. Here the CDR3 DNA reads TGTGCCAGCAGACAGCAGGGGATCACTGAAGCTTTCTTT.

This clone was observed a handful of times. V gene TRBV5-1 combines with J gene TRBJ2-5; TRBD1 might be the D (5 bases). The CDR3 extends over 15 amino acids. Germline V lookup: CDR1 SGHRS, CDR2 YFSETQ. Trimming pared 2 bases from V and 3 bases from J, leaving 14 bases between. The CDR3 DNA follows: TGCGCCAGCAGCTTCGGACACGGTAATAAAGAGACCCAGTACTTC. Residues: CASSFGHGNKETQYF.

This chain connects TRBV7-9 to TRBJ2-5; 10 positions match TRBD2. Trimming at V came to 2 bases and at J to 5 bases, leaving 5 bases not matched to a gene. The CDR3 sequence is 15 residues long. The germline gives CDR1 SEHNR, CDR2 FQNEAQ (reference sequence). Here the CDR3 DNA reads TGTGCCAGCAGCTTACCCCTAGCGGGGGCGGAGACCCAGTACTTC. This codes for CASSLPLAGAETQYF.

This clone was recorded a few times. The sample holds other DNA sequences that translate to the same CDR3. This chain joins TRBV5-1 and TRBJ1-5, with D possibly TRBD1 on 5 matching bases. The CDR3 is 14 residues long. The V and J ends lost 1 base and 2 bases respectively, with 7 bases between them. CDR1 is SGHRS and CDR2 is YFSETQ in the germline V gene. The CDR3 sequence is CASSLTGGNQPQHF. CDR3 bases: TGCGCCAGCAGCTTGACAGGAGGCAATCAGCCCCAGCATTTT.

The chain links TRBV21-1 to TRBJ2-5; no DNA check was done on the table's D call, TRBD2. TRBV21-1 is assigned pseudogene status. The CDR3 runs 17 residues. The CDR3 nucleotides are TGTGCCAGCAGCAAAGTGGGGGGCCCGGTAGCGGGAGAGACCCAGTACTTC. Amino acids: CASSKVGGPVAGETQYF.

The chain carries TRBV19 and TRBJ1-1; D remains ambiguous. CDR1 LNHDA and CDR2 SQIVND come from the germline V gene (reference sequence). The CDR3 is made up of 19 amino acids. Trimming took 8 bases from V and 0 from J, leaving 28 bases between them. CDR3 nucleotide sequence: TGTGCCAGTCGAAAAGAAGCTGGGAGGGCCCTTCACATGAACACTGAAGCTTTCTTT. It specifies CASRKEAGRALHMNTEAFF.

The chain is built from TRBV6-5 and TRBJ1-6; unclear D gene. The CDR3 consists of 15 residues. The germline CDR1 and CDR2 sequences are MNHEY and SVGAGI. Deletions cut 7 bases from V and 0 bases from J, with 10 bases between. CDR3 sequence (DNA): TGTGCCAGCACCCAACGCAGCTCCTATAATTCACCCCTCCACTTT. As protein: CASTQRSSYNSPLHF.

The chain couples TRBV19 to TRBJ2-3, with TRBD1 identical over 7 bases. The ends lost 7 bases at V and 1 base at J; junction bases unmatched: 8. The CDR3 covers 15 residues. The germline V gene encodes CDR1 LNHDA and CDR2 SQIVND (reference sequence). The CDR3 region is CASKRGREGTDTQYF. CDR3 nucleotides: TGTGCCAGTAAAAGGGGGCGCGAAGGCACAGATACGCAGTATTTT.

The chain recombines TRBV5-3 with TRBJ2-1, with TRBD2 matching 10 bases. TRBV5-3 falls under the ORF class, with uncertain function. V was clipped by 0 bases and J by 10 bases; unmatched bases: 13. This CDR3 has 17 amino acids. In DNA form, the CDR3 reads TGTGCCAGAAGCTTGGTCCCGCCAGCGGGAGGGCTTTTAGAGCAGTTCTTC. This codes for CARSLVPPAGGLLEQFF.

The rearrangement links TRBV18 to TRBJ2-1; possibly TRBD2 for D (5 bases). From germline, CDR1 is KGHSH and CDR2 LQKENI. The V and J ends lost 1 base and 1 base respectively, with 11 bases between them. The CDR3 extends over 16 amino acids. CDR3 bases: TGTGCCAGCTCACCACGGGGTAGCGAGTCCTACAATGAGCAGTTCTTC. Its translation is CASSPRGSESYNEQFF.

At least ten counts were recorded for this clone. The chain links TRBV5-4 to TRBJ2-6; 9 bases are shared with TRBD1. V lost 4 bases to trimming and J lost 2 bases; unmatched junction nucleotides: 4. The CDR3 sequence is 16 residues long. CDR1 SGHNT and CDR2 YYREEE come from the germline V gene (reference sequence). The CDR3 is CASSLGQGAGANVLTF. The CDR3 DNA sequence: TGTGCCAGCAGCCTGGGACAGGGAGCTGGGGCCAACGTCCTGACTTTC.

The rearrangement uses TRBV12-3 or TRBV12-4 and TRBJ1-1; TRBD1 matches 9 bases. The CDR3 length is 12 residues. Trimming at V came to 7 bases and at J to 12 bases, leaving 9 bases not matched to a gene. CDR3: CASKTDRGRTFF. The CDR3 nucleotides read TGTGCCAGCAAAACCGACAGGGGGAGAACTTTCTTT.

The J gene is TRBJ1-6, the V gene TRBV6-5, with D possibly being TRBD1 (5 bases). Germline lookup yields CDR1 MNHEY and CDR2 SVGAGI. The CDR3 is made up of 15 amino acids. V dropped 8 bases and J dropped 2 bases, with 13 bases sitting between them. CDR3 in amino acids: CASESTGTYNSPLHF. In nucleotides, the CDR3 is TGTGCCAGCGAGAGCACAGGCACCTATAATTCACCCCTCCACTTT.

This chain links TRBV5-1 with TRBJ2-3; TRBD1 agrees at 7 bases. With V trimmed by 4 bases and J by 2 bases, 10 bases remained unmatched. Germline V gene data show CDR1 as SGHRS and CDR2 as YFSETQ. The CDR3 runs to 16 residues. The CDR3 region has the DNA TGCGCCAGCAGCGCAACCCCGGGACAGACCACAGATACGCAGTATTTT. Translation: CASSATPGQTTDTQYF.

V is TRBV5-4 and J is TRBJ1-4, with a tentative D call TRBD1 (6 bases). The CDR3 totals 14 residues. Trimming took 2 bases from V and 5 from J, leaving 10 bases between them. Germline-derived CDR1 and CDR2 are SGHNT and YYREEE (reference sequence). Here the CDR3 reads CASSLQGVNEKLFF. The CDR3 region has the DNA TGTGCCAGCAGCTTACAGGGAGTCAATGAAAAACTGTTTTTT.